Below, 26 T cell receptor beta chains from the same sample are listed, as sequenced in a study of shared clonotypes between healthy human individuals. Sequencing used immunoSEQ multiplex PCR; TCRdb keeps in-frame clones, though not all of them. The sample yields 2,500,000 or so clones, 85% to 95% seen once. The sample was naive CD4+ T cells from PBMCs. Stated subset: CD45RA+ positively selected. These TCRs come from a man aged 18 to 29 in good health. Some clones in this sample may be carry-over from other donors' samples.

The chain combines TRBV9 with TRBJ2-2; D may match TRBD1 or TRBD2 (6 bases each). CDR3 length equals 15 residues. Trimming took 4 bases from V and 4 from J, leaving 14 bases between them. Germline V gene sequence: CDR1 SGDLS, CDR2 YYNGEE. The CDR3 sequence is CASSPPGAGTGELFF. CDR3 sequence (DNA): TGTGCCAGCAGCCCTCCGGGGGCAGGCACCGGGGAGCTGTTTTTT.

This rearrangement joins TRBV21-1 to TRBJ2-1; the table assigns TRBD2, which was not confirmed against the DNA. TRBV21-1 corresponds to a pseudogene. This CDR3 comprises 19 residues. The CDR3 DNA reads TGTGCCAGCAGCAAATTGGGGTCTAGCGGGAGGGTTGGGTACAATGAGCAGTTCTTC. Its protein product is CASSKLGSSGRVGYNEQFF.

The rearrangement uses TRBV9 and TRBJ1-3; D not certain. V shed 3 bases and J shed 4 bases, with 17 bases lying between them. The length of the CDR3 is 16 residues. CDR1 is SGDLS and CDR2 is YYNGEE in the germline V gene. CDR3: CASSARPVGGGNTIYF. In DNA form, the CDR3 reads TGTGCCAGCAGCGCAAGGCCCGTAGGTGGAGGAAACACCATATATTTT.

Comment on this clone: Other nucleotide sequences in the sample specify the same CDR3. V is TRBV9 and J is TRBJ2-7; 10 bases align to TRBD2. Germline loops: CDR1 SGDLS, CDR2 YYNGEE. The junction had 2 bases not matched to a gene; V was cut back by 0 bases and J by 2 bases. This CDR3 is 15 amino acids long. The CDR3: CASSVASGSAYEQYF. The DNA for the CDR3 is TGTGCCAGCAGCGTAGCTAGCGGGAGCGCCTACGAGCAGTACTTC. The variable domain in full, with the rest retrieved from reference TRBV9 and TRBJ2-7, is DSGVTQTPKHLITATGQRVTLRCSPRSGDLSVYWYQQSLDQGLQFLIQYYNGEERAKGNILERFSAQQFPDLHSELNLSSLELGDSALYFCASSVASGSAYEQYFGPGTRLTVT.

The chain carries TRBV5-1 and TRBJ1-3; 7 bases are a match to TRBD1. Germline CDR1 is SGHRS and CDR2 is YFSETQ. CDR3 length: 14 amino acids. The V gene end was trimmed by 4 bases and the J gene end by 8 bases; junction bases not matched to a gene: 9. CDR3 amino acids: CASSPKTGLDTIYF. CDR3 nucleotide sequence: TGCGCCAGCAGCCCGAAGACAGGGTTGGACACCATATATTTT.

The chain couples TRBV7-7 to TRBJ2-2; the match to TRBD2 covers 7 bases. Germline V gives CDR1 SSHAT, CDR2 FNYEAQ (reference sequence). This CDR3 is built from 13 residues. Trimming removed 5 bases from V and 8 bases from J; junction bases left unmatched: 5. CDR3 DNA: TGTGCCAGCAGCCGGGACTACCTTGGGGAGCTGTTTTTT. This codes for CASSRDYLGELFF.

The chain recombines TRBV18 with TRBJ2-5; D ambiguous. Trimming left V 2 bases short and J 0 bases short, with 13 bases between. This CDR3 is built from 16 residues. Germline CDR1 is KGHSH and CDR2 is LQKENI. The CDR3 spells CASSPLELSYQETQYF. DNA of the CDR3: TGTGCCAGCTCACCATTGGAACTGTCCTACCAAGAGACCCAGTACTTC.

The rearrangement links TRBV7-3 to TRBJ2-6, with D unclear. This CDR3 region has 19 residues. From germline, CDR1 is SGHTA and CDR2 FQGTGA. V lost 5 bases and J lost 0, with 20 bases in between. CDR3 nucleotides: TGTGCCAGCAGCCCCGCTCCGACAAATACCTTCTCTGGGGCCAACGTCCTGACTTTC. Translation: CASSPAPTNTFSGANVLTF.

The chain links TRBV27 to TRBJ2-7, with D uncertain. Trimming pared 7 bases from V and 3 bases from J, leaving 22 bases between. The CDR3 extends over 16 amino acids. Germline V gives CDR1 MNHEY, CDR2 SMNVEV (reference sequence). CDR3 residues: CASTDLALGSFYEQYF. DNA of the CDR3: TGTGCCAGCACCGACCTCGCCTTGGGCAGCTTCTACGAGCAGTACTTC.

Worth noting for this clone: Other DNA sequences of this sample code for an identical CDR3. The chain uses TRBV7-9 and TRBJ1-1, with D hard to call. Germline assignment: CDR1 SEHNR and CDR2 FQNEAQ (reference sequence). This CDR3 is built from 14 residues. Trimming pared 3 bases from V and 1 base from J, leaving 9 bases between. The CDR3 region has the DNA TGTGCCAGCAGCTTTGGGCAGACGAACACTGAAGCTTTCTTT. As protein: CASSFGQTNTEAFF. Looking up the rest from reference TRBV7-9 and TRBJ1-1 gives the full variable domain: DTGVSQNPRHKITKRGQNVTFRCDPISEHNRLYWYRQTLGQGPEFLTYFQNEAQLEKSRLLSDRFSAERPKGSFSTLEIQRTEQGDSAMYLCASSFGQTNTEAFFGQGTRLTVV.

This clone was observed once. The rearrangement uses TRBV4-1 and TRBJ1-4; D is possibly TRBD1 (6 bases). Trimming took off 1 base at V and 10 bases at J, with 13 bases between the two ends. This CDR3 has 14 amino acids. The V gene's germline CDR1 is MGHRA and CDR2 YSYEKL. The CDR3 nucleotides are TGCGCCAGCAGCCAAGGACAGGCCTGGGGAAAACTGTTTTTT. Translated, it gives CASSQGQAWGKLFF.

The sample holds one count of this clone. The chain employs TRBV6-6 and TRBJ1-5; D may be TRBD1 (5 bases). V was clipped by 8 bases and J by 3 bases, with 17 bases between them. CDR3 length equals 15 residues. CDR1 and CDR2 from the germline V gene are MNHNY and SVGAGI (reference sequence). CDR3 residues: CASSVAAGFNQPQHF. CDR3 in DNA: TGTGCCAGCTCCGTAGCGGCAGGGTTCAATCAGCCCCAGCATTTT.

The V and J genes are TRBV7-3 and TRBJ2-1, with D perhaps matching TRBD2 (6 bases). V was shortened by 5 bases and J by 4 bases, with 12 bases between the two germline ends. Germline V gene sequence: CDR1 SGHTA, CDR2 FQGTGA. The CDR3 has 14 residues. CDR3 protein: CASSPGDAYNEQFF. Here the CDR3 DNA reads TGTGCCAGCAGCCCGGGGGATGCTTACAATGAGCAGTTCTTC.

The chain couples TRBV29-1 to TRBJ2-1, with D possibly matching TRBD2 (6 bases). Trimming cost V 7 bases and J 7 bases, with 8 bases left between them. The germline gives CDR1 SQVTM, CDR2 ANQGSEA. The CDR3 spans 10 residues. The CDR3 region has the DNA TGCAGCGGCGGGAAGAATGAGCAGTTCTTC. It translates to CSGGKNEQFF.

This chain links TRBV28 with TRBJ1-2; D is possibly TRBD1 (6 bases). CDR1 and CDR2 from the germline V gene are MDHEN and SYDVKM. V gave up 7 bases and J gave up 4 bases, with 13 bases separating them. The CDR3 runs to 13 residues. CDR3 nucleotides: TGTGCCAGCACCCGGACAGAAATCTATGGCTACACCTTC. It encodes CASTRTEIYGYTF.

V gene TRBV7-8 combines with J gene TRBJ2-2; 7 bases are shared with TRBD1. The CDR3 consists of 19 residues. The V and J ends lost 0 bases and 7 bases, in that order; junction bases with no gene match: 17. CDR1 is SGHVS and CDR2 is FQNEAQ in the germline V gene. CDR3 DNA: TGTGCCAGCAGCTTAGCCCCGAGCCGGGTAGGGGGCGTCGGCGGGGAGCTGTTTTTT. Protein: CASSLAPSRVGGVGGELFF.

The chain has TRBV6-1 and TRBJ2-2; D perhaps matches TRBD1 (6 bases). Germline assignment: CDR1 MNHNS and CDR2 SASEGT. The V and J ends lost 4 bases and 6 bases respectively, with 9 bases between them. The CDR3 is 13 amino acids. The CDR3 here is CASSGQVPGELFF. CDR3 nucleotides: TGTGCCAGCAGTGGACAGGTTCCCGGGGAGCTGTTTTTT.

This clone was seen a single time. The chain joins TRBV27 to TRBJ1-2, with D possibly being TRBD1 (5 bases). CDR3 size: 15 residues. In germline, CDR1 is MNHEY, CDR2 SMNVEV (reference sequence). V was pared by 2 bases and J by 1 base, with 11 bases between. The CDR3 sequence: CASSLRRGSNYGYTF. CDR3 DNA: TGTGCCAGCAGTTTACGTAGGGGAAGTAACTATGGCTACACCTTC.

The sample holds one count of this clone. V and J are TRBV28 and TRBJ2-3; possibly TRBD1 for D (5 bases). CDR1 MDHEN and CDR2 SYDVKM come from the germline V gene. Trimming cost V 5 bases and J 0 bases, with 9 bases left between them. This CDR3 comprises 14 residues. In DNA form, the CDR3 reads TGTGCCAGCAGTGGACACTCTAGCACAGATACGCAGTATTTT. The encoded protein is CASSGHSSTDTQYF. The entire variable domain, with the rest obtained from reference TRBV28 and TRBJ2-3, is as follows: DVKVTQSSRYLVKRTGEKVFLECVQDMDHENMFWYRQDPGLGLRLIYFSYDVKMKEKGDIPEGYSVSREKKERFSLILESASTNQTSMYLCASSGHSSTDTQYFGPGTRLTVL.

The chain uses TRBV4-2 and TRBJ2-3; D tentatively reads TRBD1 or TRBD2 (5 bases each). Germline V gene lookup returns CDR1 LGHNA and CDR2 YNFKEQ. The V and J ends lost 2 bases and 0 bases respectively, with 15 bases between them. This CDR3 contains 17 residues. The CDR3 nucleotides read TGTGCCAGCAGCCAATATAGGGACGGTTCTAGCACAGATACGCAGTATTTT. The encoded protein is CASSQYRDGSSTDTQYF.

The table lists this clone with a few counts. The V and J genes are TRBV25-1 and TRBJ1-5; TRBD1 might be the D (5 bases). V lost 8 bases, J lost 2 bases, and 10 bases lay in between. CDR1 is MGHDK and CDR2 is SYGVNS in the germline V gene. CDR3 length: 13 amino acids. The CDR3 spells CASEGEGNQPQHF. In DNA, the CDR3 is TGTGCCAGCGAAGGGGAGGGCAATCAGCCCCAGCATTTT.

On this clone: The same CDR3 can be traced to other DNA sequences in this sample. The rearrangement joins TRBV5-1 to TRBJ2-2; 10 nucleotides agree with TRBD1. Germline CDR1 SGHRS, CDR2 YFSETQ. J was trimmed by 0 bases and V by 3 bases; bases with no gene match: 2. The CDR3 has 16 residues. The CDR3 bases are TGCGCCAGCAGCTGGGGACAGGGGACGAACACCGGGGAGCTGTTTTTT. It translates to CASSWGQGTNTGELFF.

In regard to this clone: A junction boundary mismatches the germline segment, possibly from a read error. The gene calls are TRBV7-3 and TRBJ2-7; 9 bases are shared with TRBD2. Germline V gives CDR1 SGHTA, CDR2 FQGTGA. The CDR3 extends over 14 amino acids. The CDR3 region has the DNA TGTGCCAGCAGCTGGGCGGGAGGGTCCTCCGAGCAGTACTTC. Translated, it gives CASSWAGGSSEQYF.

The rearrangement uses TRBV28 and TRBJ2-5; 7 positions agree with TRBD1. The J call may be wrong; the DNA end is better matched by TRBJ2-7. Looked up from germline, CDR1 is MDHEN and CDR2 is SYDVKM. The CDR3 consists of 13 residues. The DNA of the CDR3 is TGTGCCAGCAGTATCGGGACAGCCCTCGAGCAGTACTTC. Its translation is CASSIGTALEQYF.

The chain combines TRBV30 with TRBJ1-1; no firm D call. CDR1 is GTSNPN, CDR2 SVGIG, per germline (reference sequence). The CDR3 is 13 amino acids. Trimming cost V 2 bases and J 1 base, with 8 bases left between them. The CDR3 region is CAWSLLENTEAFF. Here the CDR3 DNA reads TGTGCCTGGAGTTTGCTGGAGAACACTGAAGCTTTCTTT.

The J gene is TRBJ1-1, the V gene TRBV15, with a tentative D call TRBD1 (6 bases). V was trimmed by 2 bases and J by 3 bases, leaving 7 bases between them. The CDR3 has 13 residues. CDR1 and CDR2 (germline): LNHNV, YYDKDF (reference sequence). The CDR3 loop is CATSRRTDTEAFF. The CDR3 bases are TGTGCCACCAGCAGACGGACAGACACTGAAGCTTTCTTT. Drawing the rest from reference TRBV15 and TRBJ1-1, the complete variable domain is DAMVIQNPRYQVTQFGKPVTLSCSQTLNHNVMYWYQQKSSQAPKLLFHYYDKDFNNEADTPDNFQSRRPNTSFCFLDIRSPGLGDTAMYLCATSRRTDTEAFFGQGTRLTVV.